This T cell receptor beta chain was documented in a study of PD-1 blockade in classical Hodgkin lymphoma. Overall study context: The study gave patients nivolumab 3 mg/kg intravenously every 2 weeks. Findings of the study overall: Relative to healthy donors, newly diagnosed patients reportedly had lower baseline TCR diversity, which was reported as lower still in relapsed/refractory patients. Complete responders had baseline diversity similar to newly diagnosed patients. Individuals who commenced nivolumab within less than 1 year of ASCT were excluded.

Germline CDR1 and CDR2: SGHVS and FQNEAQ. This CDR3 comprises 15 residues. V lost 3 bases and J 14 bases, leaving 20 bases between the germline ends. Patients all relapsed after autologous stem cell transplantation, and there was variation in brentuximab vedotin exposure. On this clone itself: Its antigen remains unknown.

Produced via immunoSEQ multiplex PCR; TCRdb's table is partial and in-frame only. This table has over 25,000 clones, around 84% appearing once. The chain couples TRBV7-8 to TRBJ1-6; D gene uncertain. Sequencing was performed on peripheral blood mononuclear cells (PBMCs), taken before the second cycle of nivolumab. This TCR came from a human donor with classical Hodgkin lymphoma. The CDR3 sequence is CASSLNDGGGSTLHF. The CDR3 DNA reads TGTGCCAGCAGCTTGAACGACGGTGGAGGAAGCACCCTCCACTTT.